A selection of T cell receptor beta chains follows, all from one sample in a study of CD8 T cells in ankylosing spondylitis. Each CDR3 protein gets one entry after TCRdb re-called the 5' RACE reads with MiXCR. The sample includes around 130,000 distinct CDR3 sequences, 7% of them seen just once. Sequenced material: blood, either unsorted or a sorted T cell fraction (not recorded which). The receptors come from a male donor with ankylosing spondylitis or in good health (not recorded which). Each CDR3 is given with its conserved first and last residue. Each record gives: CDR3 length, V gene, clone size, J gene, CDR3 protein. Clone size is given for some rows only: seen once, a few or many times, or a class if the clone is expanded.

>13|TRBV12-3/TRBV12-4|many|TRBJ2-5
CASSLQPQETQYF
>15|TRBV7-2|many|TRBJ2-7
CASSLAEGGSYEQYF
>17|TRBV11-3|-|TRBJ2-2
CASSLGAGFPNTGELFF
>12|TRBV29-1|many|TRBJ1-2
CSVVASGGGYTF
>15|TRBV5-1|many|TRBJ2-7
CASSLSGQTYYEQYF
>15|TRBV5-6|many|TRBJ2-3
CASSPNQGETDTQYF
>15|TRBV14|few|TRBJ1-5
CASTQAGDNNQPQHF
>12|TRBV7-2|many|TRBJ2-1
CASSYDYNEQFF
>17|TRBV7-9|many|TRBJ2-1
CASSPGQGATSYNEQFF
>13|TRBV11-2|many|TRBJ2-7
CASSLDKGYEQYF
>14|TRBV20-1|few|TRBJ2-3
CSARILVEGDTQYF
>16|TRBV28|-|TRBJ2-2
CASDPTGGRNTGELFF
>14|TRBV30|-|TRBJ1-1
CAWSVGTVFTEAFF
>16|TRBV28|-|TRBJ2-1
CASNRGGKRSYNEQFF
>14|TRBV5-1|many|TRBJ2-7
CASSLVGSNYEQYF
>13|TRBV20-1|many|TRBJ2-1
CSARLDSYNEQFF
>13|TRBV27|many|TRBJ2-7
CASSLGLHYEQYF